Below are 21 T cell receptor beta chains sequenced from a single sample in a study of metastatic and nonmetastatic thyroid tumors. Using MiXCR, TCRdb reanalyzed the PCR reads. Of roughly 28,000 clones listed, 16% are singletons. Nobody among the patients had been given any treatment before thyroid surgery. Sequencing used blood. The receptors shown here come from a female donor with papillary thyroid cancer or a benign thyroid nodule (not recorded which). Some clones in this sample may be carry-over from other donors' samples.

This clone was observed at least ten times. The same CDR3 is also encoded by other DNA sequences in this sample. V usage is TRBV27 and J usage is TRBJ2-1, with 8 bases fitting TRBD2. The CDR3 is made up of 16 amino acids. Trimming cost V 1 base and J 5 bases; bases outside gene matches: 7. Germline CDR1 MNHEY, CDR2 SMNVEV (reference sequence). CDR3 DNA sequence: TGTGCCAGCAGTTTATTGGGGAGCGGGAGAGACAATGAGCAGTTCTTC. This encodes CASSLLGSGRDNEQFF.

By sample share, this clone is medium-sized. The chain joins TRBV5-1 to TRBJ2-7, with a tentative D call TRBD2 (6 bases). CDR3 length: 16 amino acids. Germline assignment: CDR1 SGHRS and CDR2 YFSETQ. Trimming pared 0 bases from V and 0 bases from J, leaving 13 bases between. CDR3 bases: TGCGCCAGCAGCTTGGCTGGTAGCGGCTCCTCCTACGAGCAGTACTTC. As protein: CASSLAGSGSSYEQYF. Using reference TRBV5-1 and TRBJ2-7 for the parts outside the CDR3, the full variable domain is KAGVTQTPRYLIKTRGQQVTLSCSPISGHRSVSWYQQTPGQGLQFLFEYFSETQRNKGNFPGRFSGRQFSNSRSEMNVSTLELGDSALYLCASSLAGSGSSYEQYFGPGTRLTVT.

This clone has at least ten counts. The CDR3 DNA reads as TGTGCCAGCAGTTTAGGACAGACCAATGAGCAGTTCTTC. It encodes CASSLGQTNEQFF. The chain recombines TRBV12-3 or TRBV12-4 with TRBJ2-1, with D possibly TRBD1 on 5 matching bases. V lost 1 base to trimming and J lost 6 bases, with 7 bases between them. This CDR3 has 13 amino acids.

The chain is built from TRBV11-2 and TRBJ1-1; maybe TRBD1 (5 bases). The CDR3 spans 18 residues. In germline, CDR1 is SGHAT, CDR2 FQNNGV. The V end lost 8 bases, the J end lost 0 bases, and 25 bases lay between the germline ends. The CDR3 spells CASGPRVSMGGMNTEAFF. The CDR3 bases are TGTGCCAGCGGCCCTCGAGTGTCGATGGGGGGAATGAACACTGAAGCTTTCTTT.

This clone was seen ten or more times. CDR3 region: CASSAGQRGEKLFF. The CDR3, as DNA: TGTGCCAGCAGTGCTGGACAGAGAGGTGAAAAACTGTTTTTT. This chain uses TRBV6-1 with TRBJ1-4, with D tentatively TRBD1 (6 bases). Germline V gene sequence: CDR1 MNHNS, CDR2 SASEGT. The germline V and J ends were trimmed by 4 bases and 7 bases, with 13 bases remaining between them. The length of the CDR3 is 14 residues.

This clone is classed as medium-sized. DNA for the CDR3: TGTGCCAGTAGTATAGATCGTAGGGCGAGCTCCTACGAGCAGTACTTC. Residues: CASSIDRRASSYEQYF. This chain joins TRBV19 and TRBJ2-7, with D hard to call. The CDR3 covers 16 residues. V was clipped by 0 bases and J by 0 bases, with 12 bases between them. The germline V gene encodes CDR1 LNHDA and CDR2 SQIVND (reference sequence).

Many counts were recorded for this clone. Written as DNA, the CDR3 is TGTGCCAGTAGCCCGGGACTAGCGGGATCCAATGAGCAGTTCTTC. Translating gives CASSPGLAGSNEQFF. The rearrangement links TRBV19 to TRBJ2-1; 13 bases map to TRBD2. J gave up 6 bases and V 6 bases, and 5 bases lay outside the gene matches. Germline V CDR1 and CDR2: LNHDA, SQIVND (reference sequence). The CDR3 loop spans 15 amino acids.

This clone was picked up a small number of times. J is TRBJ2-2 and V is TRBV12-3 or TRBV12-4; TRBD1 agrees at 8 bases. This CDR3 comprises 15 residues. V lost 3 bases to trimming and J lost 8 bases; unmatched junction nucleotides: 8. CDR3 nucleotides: TGTGCCAGCAGTTTGTACAGGGGGAAAGGAGGGGAGCTGTTTTTT. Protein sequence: CASSLYRGKGGELFF.

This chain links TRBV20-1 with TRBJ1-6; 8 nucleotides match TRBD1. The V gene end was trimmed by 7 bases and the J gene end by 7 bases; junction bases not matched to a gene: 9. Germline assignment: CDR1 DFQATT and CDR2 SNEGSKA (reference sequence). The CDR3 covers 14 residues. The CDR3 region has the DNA TGCAGTGTCGAGTCCTGGGACAGGAATTCACCCCTCCACTTT. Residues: CSVESWDRNSPLHF.

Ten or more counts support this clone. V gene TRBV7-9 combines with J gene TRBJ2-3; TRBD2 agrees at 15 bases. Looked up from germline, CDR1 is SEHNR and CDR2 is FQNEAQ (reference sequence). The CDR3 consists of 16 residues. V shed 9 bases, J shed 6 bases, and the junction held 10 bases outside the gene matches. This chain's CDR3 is CASQPGLAGGWDTQYF. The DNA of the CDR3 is TGTGCCAGTCAACCGGGACTAGCGGGAGGATGGGATACGCAGTATTTT.

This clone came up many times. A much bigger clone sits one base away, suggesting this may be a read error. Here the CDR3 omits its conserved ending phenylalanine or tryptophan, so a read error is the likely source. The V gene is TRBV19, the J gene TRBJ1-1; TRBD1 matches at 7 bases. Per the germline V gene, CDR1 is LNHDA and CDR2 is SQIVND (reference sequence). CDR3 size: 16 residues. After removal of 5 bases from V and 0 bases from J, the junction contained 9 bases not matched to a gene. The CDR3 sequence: CASSSIIQGLNTEAFL. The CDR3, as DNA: TGTGCCAGTAGTTCCATTATACAGGGGTTGAACACTGAAGCTTTCCTT.

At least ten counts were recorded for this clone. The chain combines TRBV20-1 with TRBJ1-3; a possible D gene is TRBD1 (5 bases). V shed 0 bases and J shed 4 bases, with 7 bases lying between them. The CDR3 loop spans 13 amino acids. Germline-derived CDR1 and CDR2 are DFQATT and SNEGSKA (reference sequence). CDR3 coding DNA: TGCAGTGCTAGAGAGACAGTGGGAAACACCATATATTTT. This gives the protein CSARETVGNTIYF.

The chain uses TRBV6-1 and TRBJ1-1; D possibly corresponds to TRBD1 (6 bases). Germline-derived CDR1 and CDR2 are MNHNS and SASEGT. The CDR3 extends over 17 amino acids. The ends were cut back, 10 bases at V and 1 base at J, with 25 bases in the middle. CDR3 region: CAIRTPDSGIPNTEAFF. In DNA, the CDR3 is TGTGCCATCAGAACCCCGGACAGCGGGATCCCGAACACTGAAGCTTTCTTT.

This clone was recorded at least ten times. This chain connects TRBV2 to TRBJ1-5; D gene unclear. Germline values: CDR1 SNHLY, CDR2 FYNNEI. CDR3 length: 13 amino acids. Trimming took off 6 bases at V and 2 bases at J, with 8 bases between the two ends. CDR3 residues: CASRTGGNQPQHF. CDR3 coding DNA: TGTGCCAGCAGAACCGGTGGCAATCAGCCCCAGCATTTT.

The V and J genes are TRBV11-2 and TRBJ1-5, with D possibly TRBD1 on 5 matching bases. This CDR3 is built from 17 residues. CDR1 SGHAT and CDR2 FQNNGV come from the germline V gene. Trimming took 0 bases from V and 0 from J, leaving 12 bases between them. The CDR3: CASSLEAGGASNQPQHF. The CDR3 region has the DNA TGTGCCAGCAGCTTAGAGGCGGGGGGTGCTAGCAATCAGCCCCAGCATTTT.

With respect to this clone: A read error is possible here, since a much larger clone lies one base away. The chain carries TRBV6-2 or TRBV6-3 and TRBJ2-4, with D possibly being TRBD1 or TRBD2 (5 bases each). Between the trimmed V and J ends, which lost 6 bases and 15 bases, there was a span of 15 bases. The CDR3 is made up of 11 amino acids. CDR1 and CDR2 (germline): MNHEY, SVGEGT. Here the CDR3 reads CASRARDLWYF. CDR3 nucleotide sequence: TGTGCCAGCAGGGCCCGGGACCTGTGGTACTTC.

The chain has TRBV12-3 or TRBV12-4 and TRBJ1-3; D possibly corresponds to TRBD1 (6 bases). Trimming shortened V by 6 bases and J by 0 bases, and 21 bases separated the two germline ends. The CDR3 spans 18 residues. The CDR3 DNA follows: TGTGCCAGCAGCCCAAACCGGACAGCCATACTCTCTGGAAACACCATATATTTT. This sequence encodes CASSPNRTAILSGNTIYF.

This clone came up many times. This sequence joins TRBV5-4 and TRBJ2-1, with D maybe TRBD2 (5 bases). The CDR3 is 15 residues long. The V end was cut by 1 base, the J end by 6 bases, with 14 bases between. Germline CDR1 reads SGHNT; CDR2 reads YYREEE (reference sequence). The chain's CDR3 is CASSLPAGSGNEQFF. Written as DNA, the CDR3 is TGTGCCAGCAGCTTGCCAGCTGGAAGCGGCAATGAGCAGTTCTTC.

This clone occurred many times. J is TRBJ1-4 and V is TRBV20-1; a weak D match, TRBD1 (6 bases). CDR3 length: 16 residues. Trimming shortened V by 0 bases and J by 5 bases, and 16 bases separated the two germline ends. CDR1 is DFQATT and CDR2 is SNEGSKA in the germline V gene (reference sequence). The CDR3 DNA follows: TGCAGTGCTAGAGATCTCTGGGGGCAGACCAATGAAAAACTGTTTTTT. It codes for CSARDLWGQTNEKLFF.

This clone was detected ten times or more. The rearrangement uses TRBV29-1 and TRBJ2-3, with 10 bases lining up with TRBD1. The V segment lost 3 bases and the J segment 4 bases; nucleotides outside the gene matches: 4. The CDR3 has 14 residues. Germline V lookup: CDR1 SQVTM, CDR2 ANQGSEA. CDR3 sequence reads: CSVDDRGHPDTQYF. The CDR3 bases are TGCAGCGTTGACGACAGGGGGCACCCAGATACGCAGTATTTT.

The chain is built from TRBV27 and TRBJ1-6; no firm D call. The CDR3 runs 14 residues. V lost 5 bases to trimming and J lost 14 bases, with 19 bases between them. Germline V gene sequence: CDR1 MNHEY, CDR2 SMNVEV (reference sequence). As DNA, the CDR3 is TGTGCCAGCAGTCCCGTATGGGGTACCTCAGCCCTCCACTTT. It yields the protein CASSPVWGTSALHF.